This T cell receptor (beta chain) emerged from a study of OX40 agonist ivuxolimab in advanced cancers. The overall study: Each dose-escalation patient presented with hepatocellular carcinoma, melanoma, renal cell or head and neck cancer. The study's findings and limits: Expanded clones were, on average, more numerous in CD8+ T cells than in CD4+. Partial responders dosed at 0.1-3.0 mg/kg displayed clonal expansion ranking among the lowest.

The data were produced by immunoSEQ multiplex PCR, yet TCRdb's version contains in-frame clones alone and is incomplete. The table records about 51,000 clones, about 80% of them present only once. Trimming stripped 5 bases from V and 2 bases from J, with 15 bases between. The length of the CDR3 is 16 residues. CDR1 SGHAT and CDR2 FQNNGV come from the germline V gene. With regard to this clone: Its specificity is unknown.

This TCR came from an adult with an advanced solid tumor such as melanoma, head and neck, liver or kidney cancer. V is TRBV11-2 and J is TRBJ2-2, with D possibly being TRBD1 (6 bases). The source material was CD4+ or CD8+ T cells sorted from blood, sampled in a trial of the OX40 agonist ivuxolimab. For the CDR3, the DNA is TGTGCCAGCAGCATACCCGGGACACCAAACACCGGGGAGCTGTTTTTT. Its translation: CASSIPGTPNTGELFF.